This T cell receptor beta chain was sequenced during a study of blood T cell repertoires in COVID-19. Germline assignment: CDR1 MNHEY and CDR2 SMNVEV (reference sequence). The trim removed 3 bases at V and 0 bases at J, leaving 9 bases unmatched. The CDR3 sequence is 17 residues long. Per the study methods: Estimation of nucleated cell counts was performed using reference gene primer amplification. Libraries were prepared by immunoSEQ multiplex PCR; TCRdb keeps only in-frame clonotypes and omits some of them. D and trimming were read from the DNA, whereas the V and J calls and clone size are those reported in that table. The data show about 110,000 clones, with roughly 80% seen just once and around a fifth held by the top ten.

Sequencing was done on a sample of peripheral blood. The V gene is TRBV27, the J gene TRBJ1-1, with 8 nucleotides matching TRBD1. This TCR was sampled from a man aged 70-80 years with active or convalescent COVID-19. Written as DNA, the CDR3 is TGTGCCAGCAGTTTGGCGGGACAGGCCCCTATGAACACTGAAGCTTTCTTT. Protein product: CASSLAGQAPMNTEAFF.